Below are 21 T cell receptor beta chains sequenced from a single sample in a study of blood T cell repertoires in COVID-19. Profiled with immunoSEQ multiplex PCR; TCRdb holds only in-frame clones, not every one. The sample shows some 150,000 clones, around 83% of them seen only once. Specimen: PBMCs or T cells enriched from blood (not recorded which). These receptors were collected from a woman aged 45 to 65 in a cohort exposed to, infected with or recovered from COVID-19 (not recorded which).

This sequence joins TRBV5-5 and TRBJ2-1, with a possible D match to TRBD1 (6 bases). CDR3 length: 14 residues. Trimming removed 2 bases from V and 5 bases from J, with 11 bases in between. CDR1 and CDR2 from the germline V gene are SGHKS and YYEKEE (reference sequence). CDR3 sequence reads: CASSFRTENNEQFF. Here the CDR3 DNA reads TGTGCCAGCAGCTTTAGGACAGAGAACAATGAGCAGTTCTTC.

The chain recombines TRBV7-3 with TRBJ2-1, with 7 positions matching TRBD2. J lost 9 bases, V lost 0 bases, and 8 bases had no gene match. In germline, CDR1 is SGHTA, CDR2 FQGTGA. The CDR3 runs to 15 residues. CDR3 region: CASSLTSKSGGEQFF. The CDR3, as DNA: TGTGCCAGCAGCTTAACGAGTAAGTCGGGAGGTGAGCAGTTCTTC.

CDR3: CASSYLVSTDTQYF. DNA of the CDR3: TGTGCCAGCAGTTATTTAGTAAGCACAGATACGCAGTATTTT. This chain uses TRBV6-5 with TRBJ2-3; D unclear. V gave up 3 bases and J gave up 0 bases, with 7 bases separating them. The germline CDR1 and CDR2 sequences are MNHEY and SVGAGI. The length of the CDR3 is 14 residues.

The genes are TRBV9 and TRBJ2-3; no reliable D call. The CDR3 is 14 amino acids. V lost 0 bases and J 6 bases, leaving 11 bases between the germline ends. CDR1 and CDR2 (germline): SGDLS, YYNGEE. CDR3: CASSVDLGGDTQYF. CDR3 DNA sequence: TGTGCCAGCAGCGTAGACCTAGGTGGGGATACGCAGTATTTT.

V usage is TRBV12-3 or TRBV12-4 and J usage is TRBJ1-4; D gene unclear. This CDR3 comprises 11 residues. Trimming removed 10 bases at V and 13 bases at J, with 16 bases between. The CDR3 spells CATRMEGGLFF. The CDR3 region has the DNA TGTGCCACCAGGATGGAGGGAGGACTGTTTTTT.

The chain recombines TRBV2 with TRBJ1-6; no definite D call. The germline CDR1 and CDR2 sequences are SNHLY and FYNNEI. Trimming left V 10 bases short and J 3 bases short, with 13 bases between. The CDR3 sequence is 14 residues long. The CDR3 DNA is TGTGCCACCACACCGTCCATCTATAATTCACCCCTCCACTTT. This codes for CATTPSIYNSPLHF.

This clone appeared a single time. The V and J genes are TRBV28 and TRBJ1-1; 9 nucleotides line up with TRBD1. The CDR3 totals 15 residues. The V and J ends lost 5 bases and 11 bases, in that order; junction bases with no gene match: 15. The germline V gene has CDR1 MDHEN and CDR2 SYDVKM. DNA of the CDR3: TGTGCCAGCAGTCCCCCCAGCCAAGGACAGGGGATGGCTTTCTTT. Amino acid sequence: CASSPPSQGQGMAFF. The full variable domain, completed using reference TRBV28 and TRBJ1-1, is DVKVTQSSRYLVKRTGEKVFLECVQDMDHENMFWYRQDPGLGLRLIYFSYDVKMKEKGDIPEGYSVSREKKERFSLILESASTNQTSMYLCASSPPSQGQGMAFFGQGTRLTVV.

The CDR3 protein is CASSLWTRGRGTYEQYF. Here the CDR3 DNA reads TGTGCCAGCAGTTTATGGACCAGGGGCAGGGGTACCTACGAGCAGTACTTC. The chain joins TRBV28 to TRBJ2-7; maybe TRBD1 (6 bases). The length of the CDR3 is 17 residues. The V gene lost 0 bases and the J gene lost 2 bases, with 17 bases spanning the gap. The germline CDR1 and CDR2 sequences are MDHEN and SYDVKM.

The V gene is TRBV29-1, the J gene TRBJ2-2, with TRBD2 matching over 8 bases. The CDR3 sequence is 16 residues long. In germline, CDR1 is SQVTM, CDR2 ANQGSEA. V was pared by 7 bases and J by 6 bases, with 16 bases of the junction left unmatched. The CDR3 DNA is TGCAGCGCCCCCCGGGCGGGAGGTTCAAACGCCGGGGAGCTGTTTTTT. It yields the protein CSAPRAGGSNAGELFF.

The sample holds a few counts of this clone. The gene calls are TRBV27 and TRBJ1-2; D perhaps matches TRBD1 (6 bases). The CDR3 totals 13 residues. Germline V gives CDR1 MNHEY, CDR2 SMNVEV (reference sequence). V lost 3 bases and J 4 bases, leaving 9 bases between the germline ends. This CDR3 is CASSLTGPYGYTF. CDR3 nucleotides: TGTGCCAGCAGTTTGACAGGTCCCTATGGCTACACCTTC.

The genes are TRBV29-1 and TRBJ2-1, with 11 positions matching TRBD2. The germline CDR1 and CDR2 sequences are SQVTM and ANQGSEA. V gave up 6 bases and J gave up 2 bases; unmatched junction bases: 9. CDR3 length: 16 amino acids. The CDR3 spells CSVRGLAGLTYNEQFF. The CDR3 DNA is TGCAGCGTGAGAGGACTAGCGGGCTTAACCTACAATGAGCAGTTCTTC.

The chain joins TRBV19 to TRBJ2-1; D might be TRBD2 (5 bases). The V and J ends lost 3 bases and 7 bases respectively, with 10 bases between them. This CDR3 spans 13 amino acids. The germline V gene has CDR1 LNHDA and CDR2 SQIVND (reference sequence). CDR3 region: CASSIEGWNEQFF. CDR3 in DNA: TGTGCCAGTAGTATTGAGGGTTGGAATGAGCAGTTCTTC.

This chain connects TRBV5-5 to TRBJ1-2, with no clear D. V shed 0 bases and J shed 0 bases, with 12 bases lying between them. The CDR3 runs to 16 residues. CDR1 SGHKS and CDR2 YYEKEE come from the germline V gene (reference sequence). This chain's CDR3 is CASSLAGEGTNYGYTF. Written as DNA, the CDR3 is TGTGCCAGCAGCTTGGCCGGGGAAGGGACTAACTATGGCTACACCTTC. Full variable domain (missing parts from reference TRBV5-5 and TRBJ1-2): DAGVTQSPTHLIKTRGQQVTLRCSPISGHKSVSWYQQVLGQGPQFIFQYYEKEERGRGNFPDRFSARQFPNYSSELNVNALLLGDSALYLCASSLAGEGTNYGYTFGSGTRLTVV.

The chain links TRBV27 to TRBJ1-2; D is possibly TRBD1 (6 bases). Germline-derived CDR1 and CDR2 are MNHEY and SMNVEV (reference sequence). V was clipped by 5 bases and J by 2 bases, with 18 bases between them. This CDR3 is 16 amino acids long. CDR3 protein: CASSPLSGAINYGYTF. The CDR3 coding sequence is TGTGCCAGCAGTCCACTTTCAGGGGCTATAAACTATGGCTACACCTTC.

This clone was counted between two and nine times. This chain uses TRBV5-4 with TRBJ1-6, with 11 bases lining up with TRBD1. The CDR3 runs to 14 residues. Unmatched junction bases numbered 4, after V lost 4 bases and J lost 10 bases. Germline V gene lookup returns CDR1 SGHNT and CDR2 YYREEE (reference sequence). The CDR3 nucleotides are TGTGCCAGCAGCCCGTGGACAGGGGGCTCACCCCTCCACTTT. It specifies CASSPWTGGSPLHF.

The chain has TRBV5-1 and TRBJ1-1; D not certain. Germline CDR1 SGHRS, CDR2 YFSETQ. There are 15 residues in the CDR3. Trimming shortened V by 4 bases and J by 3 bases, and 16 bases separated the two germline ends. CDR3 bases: TGCGCCAGCAGCCCAGCGGCTAAGTCGGACACTGAAGCTTTCTTT. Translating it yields CASSPAAKSDTEAFF.

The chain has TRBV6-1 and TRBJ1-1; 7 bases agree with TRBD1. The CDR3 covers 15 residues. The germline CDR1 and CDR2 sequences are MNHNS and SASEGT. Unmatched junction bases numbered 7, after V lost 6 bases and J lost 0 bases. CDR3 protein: CASRTRDSLNTEAFF. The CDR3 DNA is TGTGCCAGCAGAACCAGGGACAGTTTGAACACTGAAGCTTTCTTT.

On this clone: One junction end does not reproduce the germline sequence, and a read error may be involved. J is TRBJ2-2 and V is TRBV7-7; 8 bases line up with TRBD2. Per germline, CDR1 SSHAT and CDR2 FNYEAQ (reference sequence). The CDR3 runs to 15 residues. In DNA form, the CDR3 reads TGTGCTAGCAGCTCGGGACTAGGGAACACCGGGGAGCTGTTTTTT. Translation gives CASSSGLGNTGELFF. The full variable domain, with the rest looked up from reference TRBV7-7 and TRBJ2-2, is GAGVSQSPRYKVTKRGQDVTLRCDPISSHATLYWYQQALGQGPEFLTYFNYEAQPDKSGLPSDRFSAERPEGSISTLTIQRTEQRDSAMYRCASSSGLGNTGELFFGEGSRLTVL.

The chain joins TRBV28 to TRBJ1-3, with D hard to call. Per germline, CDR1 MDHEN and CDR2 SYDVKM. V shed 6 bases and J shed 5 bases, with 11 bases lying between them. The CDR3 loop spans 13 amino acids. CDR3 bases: TGTGCCAGCAGCCGAAGAGCCCGAAACACCATATATTTT. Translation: CASSRRARNTIYF.

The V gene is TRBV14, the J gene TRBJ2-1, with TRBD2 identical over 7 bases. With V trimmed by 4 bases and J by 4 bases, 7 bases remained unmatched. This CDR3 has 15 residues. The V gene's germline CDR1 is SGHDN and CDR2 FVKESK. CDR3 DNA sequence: TGTGCCAGCAGCCCCGAAAGAGCGGGGTACAATGAGCAGTTCTTC. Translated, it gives CASSPERAGYNEQFF. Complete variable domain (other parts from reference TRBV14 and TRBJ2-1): EAGVTQFPSHSVIEKGQTVTLRCDPISGHDNLYWYRRVMGKEIKFLLHFVKESKQDESGMPNNRFLAERTGGTYSTLKVQPAELEDSGVYFCASSPERAGYNEQFFGPGTRLTVL.

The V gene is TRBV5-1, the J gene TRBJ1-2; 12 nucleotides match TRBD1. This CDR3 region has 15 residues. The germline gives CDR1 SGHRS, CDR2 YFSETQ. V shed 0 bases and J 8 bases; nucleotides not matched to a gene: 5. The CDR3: CASSLEGQGARGYTF. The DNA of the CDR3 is TGCGCCAGCAGCTTGGAGGGACAGGGGGCGCGGGGCTACACCTTC.